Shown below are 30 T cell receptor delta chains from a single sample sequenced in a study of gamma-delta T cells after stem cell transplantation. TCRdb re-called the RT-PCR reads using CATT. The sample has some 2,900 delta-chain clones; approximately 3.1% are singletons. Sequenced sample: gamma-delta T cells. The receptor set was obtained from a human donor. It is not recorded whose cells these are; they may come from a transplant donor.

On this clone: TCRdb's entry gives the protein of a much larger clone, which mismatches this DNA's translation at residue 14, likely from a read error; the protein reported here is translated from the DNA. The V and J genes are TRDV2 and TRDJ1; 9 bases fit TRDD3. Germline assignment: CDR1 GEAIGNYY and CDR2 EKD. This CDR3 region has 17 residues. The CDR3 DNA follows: TGTGCCTGTGACCCGGTTAGAGACTGGGGGACGACCGATAGACTCATCTTT. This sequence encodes CACDPVRDWGTTDRLIF.

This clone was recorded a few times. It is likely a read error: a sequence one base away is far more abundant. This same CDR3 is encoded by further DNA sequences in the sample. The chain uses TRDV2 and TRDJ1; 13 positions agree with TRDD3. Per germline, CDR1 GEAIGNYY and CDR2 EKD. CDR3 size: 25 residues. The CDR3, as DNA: TGTGCCTGTGACACCTTACCTACGCTCGGACTGGGGGATACGGGCGAGGGGGTGTACACTGATAAACTCATCTTT. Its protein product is CACDTLPTLGLGDTGEGVYTDKLIF.

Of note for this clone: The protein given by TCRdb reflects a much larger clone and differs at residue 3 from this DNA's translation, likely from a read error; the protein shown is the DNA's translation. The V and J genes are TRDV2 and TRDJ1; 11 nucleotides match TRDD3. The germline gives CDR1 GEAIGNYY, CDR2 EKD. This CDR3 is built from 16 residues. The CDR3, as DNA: TGTGCCTGGGACAGTTTACTGGGGGATAGTCGTGATAAACTCATCTTT. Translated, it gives CAWDSLLGDSRDKLIF.

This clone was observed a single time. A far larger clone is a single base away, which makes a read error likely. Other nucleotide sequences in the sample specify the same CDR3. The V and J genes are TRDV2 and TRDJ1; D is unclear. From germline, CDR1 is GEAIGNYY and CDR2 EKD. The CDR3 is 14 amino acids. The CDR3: CACDSVPSTDKLIF. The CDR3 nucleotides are TGTGCATGTGACTCGGTACCGTCAACCGATAAACTCATCTTT.

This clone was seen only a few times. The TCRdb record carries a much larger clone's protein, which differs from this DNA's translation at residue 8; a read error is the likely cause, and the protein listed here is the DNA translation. The CDR3 DNA sequence: TGTGCCTGTGACTTGCTGGGGGGTACCACCGATAAACTCATCTTT. Amino acid sequence: CACDLLGGTTDKLIF. The chain has TRDV2 and TRDJ1; TRDD3 agrees at 7 bases. Trimming removed 3 bases from V and 1 base from J; junction bases left unmatched: 7. The CDR3 is 15 residues long. Germline lookup yields CDR1 GEAIGNYY and CDR2 EKD.

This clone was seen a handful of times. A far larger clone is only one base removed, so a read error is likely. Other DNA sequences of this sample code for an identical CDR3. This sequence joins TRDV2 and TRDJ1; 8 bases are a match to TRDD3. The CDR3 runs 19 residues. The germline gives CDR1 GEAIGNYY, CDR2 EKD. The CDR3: CACDTVRSGGDLDTDKLIF. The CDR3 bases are TGTGCCTGTGACACCGTCCGGTCTGGGGGAGACCTTGACACTGATAAACTCATCTTT.

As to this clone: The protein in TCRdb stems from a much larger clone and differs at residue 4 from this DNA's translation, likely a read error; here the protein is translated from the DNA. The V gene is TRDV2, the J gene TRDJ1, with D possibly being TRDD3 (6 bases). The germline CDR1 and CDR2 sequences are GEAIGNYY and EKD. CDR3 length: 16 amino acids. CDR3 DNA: TGTGCCTGTGGCACCGGATTCGGAAAAGATACGGATAAACTCATCTTT. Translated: CACGTGFGKDTDKLIF.

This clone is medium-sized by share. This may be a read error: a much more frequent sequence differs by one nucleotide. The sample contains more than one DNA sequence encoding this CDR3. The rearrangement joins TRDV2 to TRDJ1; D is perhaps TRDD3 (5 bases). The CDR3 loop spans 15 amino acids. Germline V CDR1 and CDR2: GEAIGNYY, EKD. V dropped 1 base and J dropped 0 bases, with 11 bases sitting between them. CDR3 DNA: TGTGCCTGTGACACGGTGGGGTACCACACCGATAAACTCATCTTT. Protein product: CACDTVGYHTDKLIF.

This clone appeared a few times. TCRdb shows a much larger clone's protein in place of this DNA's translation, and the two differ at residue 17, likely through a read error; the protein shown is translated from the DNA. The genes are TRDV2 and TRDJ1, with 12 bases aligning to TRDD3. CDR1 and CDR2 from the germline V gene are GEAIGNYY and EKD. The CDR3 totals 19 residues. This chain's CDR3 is CACDTMSLGDTEYTDKPIF. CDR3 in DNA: TGTGCCTGTGACACCATGAGTCTGGGGGATACGGAGTACACCGATAAACCCATCTTT.

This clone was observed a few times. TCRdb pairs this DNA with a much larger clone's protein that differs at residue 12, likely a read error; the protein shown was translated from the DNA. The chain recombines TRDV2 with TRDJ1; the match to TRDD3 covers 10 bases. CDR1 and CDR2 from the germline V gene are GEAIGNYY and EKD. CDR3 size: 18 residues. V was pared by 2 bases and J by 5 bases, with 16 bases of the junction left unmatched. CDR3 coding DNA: TGTGCCTGTGACAGAGTCCCTACTGGGGGATTTTACTTGGATAAACTCATCTTT. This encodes CACDRVPTGGFYLDKLIF.

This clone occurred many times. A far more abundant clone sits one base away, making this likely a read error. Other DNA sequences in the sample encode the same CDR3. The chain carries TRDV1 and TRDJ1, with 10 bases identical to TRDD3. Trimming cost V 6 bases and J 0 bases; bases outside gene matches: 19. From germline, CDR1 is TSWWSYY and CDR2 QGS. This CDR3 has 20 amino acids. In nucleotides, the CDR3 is TGTGCTCTTGGCTATCCATGGGGGGGATACGCCGAAGAGTACACCGATAAACTCATCTTT. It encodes CALGYPWGGYAEEYTDKLIF.

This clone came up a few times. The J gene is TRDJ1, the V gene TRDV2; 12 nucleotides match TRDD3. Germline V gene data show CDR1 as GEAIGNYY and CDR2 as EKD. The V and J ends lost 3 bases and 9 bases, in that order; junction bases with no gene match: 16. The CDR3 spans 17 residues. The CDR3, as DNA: TGTGCCTGTGACCCACTGGGGGATACTGGGGGCCATCACGAACTCATCTTT. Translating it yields CACDPLGDTGGHHELIF.

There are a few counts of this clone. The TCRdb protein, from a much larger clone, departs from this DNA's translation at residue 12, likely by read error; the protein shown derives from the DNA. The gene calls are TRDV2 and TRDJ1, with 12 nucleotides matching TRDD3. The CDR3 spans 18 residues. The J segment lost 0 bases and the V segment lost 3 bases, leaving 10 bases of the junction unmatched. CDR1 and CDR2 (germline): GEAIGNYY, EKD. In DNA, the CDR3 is TGTGCCTGTGACCCACTGGGGGATACCCTCCCATACACCGATAAACTCATCTTT. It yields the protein CACDPLGDTLPYTDKLIF.

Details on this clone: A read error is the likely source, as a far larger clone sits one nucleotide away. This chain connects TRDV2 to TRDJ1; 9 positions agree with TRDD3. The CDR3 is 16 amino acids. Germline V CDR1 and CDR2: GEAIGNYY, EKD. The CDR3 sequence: CACDPLLGEHTNKLIF. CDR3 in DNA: TGTGCCTGTGACCCCTTACTGGGGGAACACACCAATAAACTCATCTTT.

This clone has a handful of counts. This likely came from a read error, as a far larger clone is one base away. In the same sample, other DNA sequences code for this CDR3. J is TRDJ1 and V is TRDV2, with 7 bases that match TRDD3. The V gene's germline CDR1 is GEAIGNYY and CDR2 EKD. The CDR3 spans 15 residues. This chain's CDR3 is CACDTVGYHTDKLIF. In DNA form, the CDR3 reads TGTGCCTGCGACACGGTGGGATACCACACCGATAAACTCATCTTT.

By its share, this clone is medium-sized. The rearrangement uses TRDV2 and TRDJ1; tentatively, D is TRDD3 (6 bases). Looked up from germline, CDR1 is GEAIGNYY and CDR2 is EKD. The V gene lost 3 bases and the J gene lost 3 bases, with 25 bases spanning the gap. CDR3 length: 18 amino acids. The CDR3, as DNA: TGTGCCTGTGACGAAATTACTGGGATTGAGCCCTACGCCGATAAACTCATCTTT. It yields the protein CACDEITGIEPYADKLIF.

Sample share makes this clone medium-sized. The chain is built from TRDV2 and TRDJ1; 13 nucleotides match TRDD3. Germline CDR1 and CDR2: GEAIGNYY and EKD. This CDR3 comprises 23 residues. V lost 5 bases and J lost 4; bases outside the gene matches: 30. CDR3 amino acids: CACVPLPSLRLGDTRRIDDKLIF. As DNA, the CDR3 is TGTGCCTGTGTTCCCTTGCCTTCCCTCCGACTGGGGGATACGAGGAGGATCGACGATAAACTCATCTTT.

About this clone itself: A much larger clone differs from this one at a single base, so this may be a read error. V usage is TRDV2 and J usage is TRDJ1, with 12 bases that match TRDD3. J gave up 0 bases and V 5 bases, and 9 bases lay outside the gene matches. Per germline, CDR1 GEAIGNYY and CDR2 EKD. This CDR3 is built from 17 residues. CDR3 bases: TGTGCCTGTGGCACACTGGGGGATACAGCAAACACCGATAAACTCATCTTT. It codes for CACGTLGDTANTDKLIF.

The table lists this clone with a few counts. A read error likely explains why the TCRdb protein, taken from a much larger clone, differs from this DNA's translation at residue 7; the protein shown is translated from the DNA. The CDR3 sequence is CAFPLTEGTYTDKLIF. In DNA, the CDR3 is TGTGCCTTCCCGCTTACTGAGGGAACGTACACCGATAAACTCATCTTT. This chain uses TRDV3 with TRDJ1; D gene uncertain. Germline V gives CDR1 TVYSNPD, CDR2 GDNSRS (reference sequence). This CDR3 has 16 amino acids. Deletions cut 3 bases from V and 0 bases from J, with 20 bases between. Looking up the rest from reference TRDV3 and TRDJ1 gives the full variable domain: CDKVTQSSPDQTVASGSEVVLLCTYDTVYSNPDLFWYRIRPDYSFQFVFYGDNSRSEGADFTQGRFSVKHILTQKAFHLVISPVRTEDSATYYCAFPLTEGTYTDKLIFGKGTRVTVEP.

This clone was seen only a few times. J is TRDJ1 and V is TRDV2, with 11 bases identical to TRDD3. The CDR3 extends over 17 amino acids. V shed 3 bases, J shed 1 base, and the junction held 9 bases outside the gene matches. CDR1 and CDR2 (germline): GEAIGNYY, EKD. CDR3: CACDEILGDMGTDKLIF. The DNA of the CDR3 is TGTGCCTGTGACGAAATACTGGGGGATATGGGCACCGATAAACTCATCTTT.

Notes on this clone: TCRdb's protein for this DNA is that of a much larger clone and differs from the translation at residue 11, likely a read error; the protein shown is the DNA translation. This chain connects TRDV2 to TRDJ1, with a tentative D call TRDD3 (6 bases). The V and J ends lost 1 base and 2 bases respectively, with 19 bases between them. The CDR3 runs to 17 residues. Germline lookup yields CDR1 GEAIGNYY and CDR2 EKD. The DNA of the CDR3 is TGTGCCTGTGACACGTTAGCTGGGGCTGGTGCGACCGATAAACTCATCTTT. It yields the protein CACDTLAGAGATDKLIF.

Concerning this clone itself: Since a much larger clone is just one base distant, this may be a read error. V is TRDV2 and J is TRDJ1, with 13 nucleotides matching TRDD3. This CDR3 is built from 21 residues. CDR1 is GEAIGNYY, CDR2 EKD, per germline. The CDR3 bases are TGTGCCTGTGGCACCGTCGTAACTGGGGGATACGCCAAGTACGGAACCGATAAACTCATCTTT. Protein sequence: CACGTVVTGGYAKYGTDKLIF.

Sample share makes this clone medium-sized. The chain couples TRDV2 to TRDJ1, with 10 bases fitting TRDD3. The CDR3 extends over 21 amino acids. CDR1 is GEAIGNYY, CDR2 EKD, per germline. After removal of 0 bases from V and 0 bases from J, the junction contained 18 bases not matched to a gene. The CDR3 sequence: CACDTLERGIRGKGYTDKLIF. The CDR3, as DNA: TGTGCCTGTGACACCCTCGAGAGGGGGATACGCGGTAAGGGGTACACCGATAAACTCATCTTT.

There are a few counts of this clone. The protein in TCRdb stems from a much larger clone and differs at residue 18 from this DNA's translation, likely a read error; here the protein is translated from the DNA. CDR3 in amino acids: CALGDPCLRTAVWGICPERAQLFF. CDR3 DNA: TGTGCTCTTGGGGACCCCTGCCTTCGGACGGCGGTCTGGGGGATTTGCCCGGAACGCGCACAACTCTTCTTT. The rearrangement links TRDV1 to TRDJ2, with TRDD3 identical over 9 bases. Germline V gives CDR1 TSWWSYY, CDR2 QGS. The length of the CDR3 is 24 residues. After removal of 3 bases from V and 8 bases from J, the junction contained 34 bases not matched to a gene.

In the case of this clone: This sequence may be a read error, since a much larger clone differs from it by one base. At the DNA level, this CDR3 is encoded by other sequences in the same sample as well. CDR3 sequence reads: CACDTVLTGGYAGDTDKLIF. The CDR3 DNA is TGTGCCTGCGACACCGTACTTACTGGGGGATACGCTGGCGATACCGATAAACTCATCTTT. V and J are TRDV2 and TRDJ1; TRDD3 agrees at 13 bases. Germline V gives CDR1 GEAIGNYY, CDR2 EKD. The CDR3 totals 20 residues.

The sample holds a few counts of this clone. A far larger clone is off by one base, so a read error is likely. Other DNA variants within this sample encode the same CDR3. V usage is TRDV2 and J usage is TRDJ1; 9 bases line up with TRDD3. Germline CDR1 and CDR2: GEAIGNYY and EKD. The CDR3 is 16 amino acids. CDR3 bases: TGTGCCTGCGACACCCTACTGGGGGAAAACACCGATAAACTCATCTTT. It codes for CACDTLLGENTDKLIF.

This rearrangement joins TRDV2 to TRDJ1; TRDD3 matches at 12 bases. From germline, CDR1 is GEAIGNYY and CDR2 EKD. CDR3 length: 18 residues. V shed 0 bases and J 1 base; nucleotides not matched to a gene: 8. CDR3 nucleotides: TGTGCCTGTGACACCATGAGTCTGGGGGATACGGGCACCGATAAACTCATCTTT. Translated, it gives CACDTMSLGDTGTDKLIF.

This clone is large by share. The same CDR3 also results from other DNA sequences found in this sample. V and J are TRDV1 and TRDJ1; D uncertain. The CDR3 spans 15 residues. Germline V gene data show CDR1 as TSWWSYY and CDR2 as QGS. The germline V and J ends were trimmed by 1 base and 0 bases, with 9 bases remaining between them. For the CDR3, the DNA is TGTGCTCTTGGGGAACCGGCGGGGTACACCGATAAACTCATCTTT. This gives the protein CALGEPAGYTDKLIF.

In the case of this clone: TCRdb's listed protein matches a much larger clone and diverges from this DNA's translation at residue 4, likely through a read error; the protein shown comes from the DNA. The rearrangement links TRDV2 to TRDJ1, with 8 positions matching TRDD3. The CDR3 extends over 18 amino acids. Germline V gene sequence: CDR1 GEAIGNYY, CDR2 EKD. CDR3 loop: CACGTVGRVGDPRRGLIF. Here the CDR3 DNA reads TGTGCCTGTGGCACCGTTGGCAGGGTGGGGGATCCCCGGAGAGGACTCATCTTT.

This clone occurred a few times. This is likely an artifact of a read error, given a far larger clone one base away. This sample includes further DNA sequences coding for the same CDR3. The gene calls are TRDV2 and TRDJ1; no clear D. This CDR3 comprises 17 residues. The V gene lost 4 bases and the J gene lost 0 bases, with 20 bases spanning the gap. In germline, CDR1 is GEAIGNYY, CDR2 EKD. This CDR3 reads CACDPVLGRQYTDKLIF. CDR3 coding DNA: TGTGCCTGTGATCCCGTACTAGGTAGACAGTACACCGATAAACTCATCTTT.